This record covers a single T cell receptor (beta chain). The target antigen is unknown. This entry comes from a study of cytomegalovirus exposure and HLA in healthy donors. The CDR3 totals 16 residues. Per the germline V gene, CDR1 is SGHTA and CDR2 is FQGNSA. With V trimmed by 2 bases and J by 10 bases, 7 bases remained unmatched. Broader study findings: Sequencing likely generated an artifact that appeared as a cluster of highly shared sequence variants. HLA alleles showed associations with roughly 17,000 TCR beta sequences in a later analysis, at a 0.05 false discovery rate.

Researchers ran the PCR with 60 Vbeta and 13 Jbeta primers. Profiling relied on immunoSEQ multiplex PCR, and the TCRdb table lists in-frame clones only, not all of them. The table records roughly 73,000 clones, approximately 84% of them present only once. Sequenced sample: PBMCs. This sequence was found in a woman aged 45-59 years in good health and CMV-seronegative. The chain uses TRBV7-2 and TRBJ2-1, with 14 bases lining up with TRBD2. The CDR3 sequence is CASSLFGTSGGGEQFF. The CDR3 DNA reads as TGTGCCAGCAGCTTATTTGGGACTAGCGGGGGAGGGGAGCAGTTCTTC.